The clone carrying this T cell receptor (beta chain) was detected only a few times. Its antigen is not identified. Germline CDR1 is LGHNA and CDR2 is YNFKEQ. This CDR3 is 15 amino acids long. V was trimmed by 1 base and J by 0 bases, leaving 6 bases between them. These data originate in a study of beta chain features in type 1 diabetes. Broader study findings: Naive, central memory and Treg TCRB repertoires seemed to resemble each other more closely in patients than they did in healthy donors. Shortening that was moderate but significant affected the TCRB CDR3s of Type 1 diabetes patients in all four CD4+ subsets. Among type 1 diabetes patients, VDJ junctions had fewer insertions and more deletions.

Post-sort purity exceeded 95% for all sorted populations. Expressed TCRB transcripts were sequenced because the isolated RNA had all been reverse transcribed beforehand. Clones were sequenced by immunoSEQ multiplex PCR, and TCRdb holds only the in-frame ones, with some missing. The profile shows about 650,000 clones, 9.5% to 15% of them singletons. Sequenced: naive CD4+ T cells from blood. The chain uses TRBV4-2 and TRBJ2-2, with D possibly being TRBD2 (5 bases). The sequence was collected from a man aged 25-40 years with type 1 diabetes. The CDR3 here is CASSQGGTNTGELFF. Here the CDR3 DNA reads TGTGCCAGCAGCCAAGGAGGGACGAACACCGGGGAGCTGTTTTTT.